This TCR beta chain was observed in a study of cytomegalovirus exposure and HLA in healthy donors. For the study at large: As released early, the data held 85 million to 95 million unique TCRs from HLA-typed donors.

The V and J ends lost 6 bases and 1 base, in that order; junction bases with no gene match: 3. Germline CDR1 MNHEY, CDR2 SVGAGI. The length of the CDR3 is 14 residues. Comment on this clone: Its antigen is undetermined.

Broader study findings: According to the study, around 160 TCR beta chains were cytomegalovirus-associated. Productive rates of about 87% or about 30% were seen for most TCR beta V segments in an earlier analysis. TCR beta sequences reportedly predicted most subjects' HLA-A and HLA-B alleles accurately.

Use of 60 Vbeta and 13 Jbeta primers characterized the PCR. Repertoires were generated with immunoSEQ multiplex PCR, while TCRdb's copy carries only in-frame clones and drops some. The sample has 85,000 to 90,000 clones, roughly 80% seen once. Sequences were obtained from PBMCs. This sequence joins TRBV6-5 and TRBJ1-5, with 7 bases that match TRBD1. The sequence was obtained from a man younger than 40 in good health and CMV-seropositive. CDR3: CASRRQGSNQPQHF. CDR3 coding DNA: TGTGCCAGCAGAAGACAGGGAAGCAATCAGCCCCAGCATTTT.